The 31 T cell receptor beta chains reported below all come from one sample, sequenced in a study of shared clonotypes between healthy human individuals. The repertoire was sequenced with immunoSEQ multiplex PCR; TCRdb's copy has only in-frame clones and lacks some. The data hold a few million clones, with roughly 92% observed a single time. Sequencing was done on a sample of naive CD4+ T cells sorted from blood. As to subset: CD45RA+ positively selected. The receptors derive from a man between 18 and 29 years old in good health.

The CDR3 spells CASSPGLAGGVTTDTQYF. As DNA, the CDR3 is TGCGCCAGCAGCCCCGGACTAGCGGGAGGAGTTACGACAGATACGCAGTATTTT. The chain uses TRBV5-1 and TRBJ2-3; 14 nucleotides line up with TRBD2. The germline CDR1 and CDR2 sequences are SGHRS and YFSETQ. This CDR3 has 18 residues. Losses at the gene ends were 4 bases for V and 3 bases for J; bases not matched to a gene: 10.

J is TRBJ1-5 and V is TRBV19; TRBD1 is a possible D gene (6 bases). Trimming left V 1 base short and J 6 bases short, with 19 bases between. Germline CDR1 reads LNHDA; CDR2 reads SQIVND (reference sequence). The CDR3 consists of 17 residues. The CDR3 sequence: CASSIGGARGLIQPQHF. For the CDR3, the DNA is TGTGCCAGTAGTATAGGGGGGGCCCGGGGCCTTATTCAGCCCCAGCATTTT.

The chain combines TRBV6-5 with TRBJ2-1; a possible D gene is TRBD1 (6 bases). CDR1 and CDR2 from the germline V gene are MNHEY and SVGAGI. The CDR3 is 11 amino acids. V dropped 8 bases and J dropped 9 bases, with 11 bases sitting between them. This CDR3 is CASSGTFEQFF. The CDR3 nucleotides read TGTGCCAGCTCCGGGACATTTGAGCAGTTCTTC.

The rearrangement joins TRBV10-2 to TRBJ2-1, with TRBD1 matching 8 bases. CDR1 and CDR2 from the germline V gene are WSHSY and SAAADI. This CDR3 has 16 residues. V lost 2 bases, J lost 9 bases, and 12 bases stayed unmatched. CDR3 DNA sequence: TGCGCCAGCAGTGAGAGGGGGGACAGGAGGGTTAGTGAGCAGTTCTTC. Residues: CASSERGDRRVSEQFF.

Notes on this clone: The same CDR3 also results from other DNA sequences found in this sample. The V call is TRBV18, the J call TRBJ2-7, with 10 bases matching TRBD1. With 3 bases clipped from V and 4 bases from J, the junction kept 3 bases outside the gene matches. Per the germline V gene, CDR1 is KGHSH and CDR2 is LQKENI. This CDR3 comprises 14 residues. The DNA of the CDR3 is TGTGCCAGCTCACCGGGGGACAGGGGATACGAGCAGTACTTC. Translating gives CASSPGDRGYEQYF.

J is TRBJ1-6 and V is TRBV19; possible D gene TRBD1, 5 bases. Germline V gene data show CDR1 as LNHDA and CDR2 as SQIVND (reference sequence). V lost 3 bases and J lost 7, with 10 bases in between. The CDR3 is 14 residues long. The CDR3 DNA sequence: TGTGCCAGTAGTATCCAGGGAGGGAATTCACCCCTCCACTTT. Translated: CASSIQGGNSPLHF.

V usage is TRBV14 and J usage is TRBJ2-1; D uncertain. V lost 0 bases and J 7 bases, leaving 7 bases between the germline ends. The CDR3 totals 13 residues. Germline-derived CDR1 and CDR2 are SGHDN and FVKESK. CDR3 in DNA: TGTGCCAGCAGCCAAGAGGGGTGGAATGAGCAGTTCTTC. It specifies CASSQEGWNEQFF.

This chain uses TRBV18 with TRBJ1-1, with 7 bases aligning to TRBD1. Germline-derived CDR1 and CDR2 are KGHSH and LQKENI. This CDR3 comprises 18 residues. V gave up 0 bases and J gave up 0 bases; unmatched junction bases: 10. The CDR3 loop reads CASSPPLGQERMNTEAFF. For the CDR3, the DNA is TGTGCCAGCTCACCACCGCTCGGACAGGAGAGAATGAACACTGAAGCTTTCTTT.

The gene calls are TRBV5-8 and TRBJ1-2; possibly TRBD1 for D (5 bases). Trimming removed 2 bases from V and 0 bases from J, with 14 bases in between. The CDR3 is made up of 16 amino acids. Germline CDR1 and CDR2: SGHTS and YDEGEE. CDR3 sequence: CASSFPGTAANYGYTF. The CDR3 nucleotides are TGTGCCAGCAGCTTCCCCGGGACGGCGGCTAACTATGGCTACACCTTC.

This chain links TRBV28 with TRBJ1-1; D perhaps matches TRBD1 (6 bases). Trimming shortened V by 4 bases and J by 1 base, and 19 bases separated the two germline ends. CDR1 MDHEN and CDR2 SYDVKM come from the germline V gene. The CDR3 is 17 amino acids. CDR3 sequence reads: CASSSNRLPTGNTEAFF. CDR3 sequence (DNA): TGTGCCAGCAGTTCTAATCGGTTGCCGACAGGGAACACTGAAGCTTTCTTT.

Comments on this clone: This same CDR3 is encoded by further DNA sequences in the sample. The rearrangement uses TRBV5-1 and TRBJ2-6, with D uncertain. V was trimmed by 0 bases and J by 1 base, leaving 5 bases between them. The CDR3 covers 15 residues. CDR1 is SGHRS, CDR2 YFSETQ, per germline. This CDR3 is CASSLDGSGANVLTF. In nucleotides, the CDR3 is TGCGCCAGCAGCTTGGATGGATCTGGGGCCAACGTCCTGACTTTC.

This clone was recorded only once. In DNA, the CDR3 is TGTGCCAGCAGCGTAGTGGGGGGAGCCTACGAGCAGTACTTC. Encoded protein: CASSVVGGAYEQYF. The chain employs TRBV9 and TRBJ2-7; D perhaps matches TRBD2 (6 bases). Looked up from germline, CDR1 is SGDLS and CDR2 is YYNGEE. The ends were cut back, 0 bases at V and 2 bases at J, with 9 bases in the middle. The CDR3 has 14 residues.

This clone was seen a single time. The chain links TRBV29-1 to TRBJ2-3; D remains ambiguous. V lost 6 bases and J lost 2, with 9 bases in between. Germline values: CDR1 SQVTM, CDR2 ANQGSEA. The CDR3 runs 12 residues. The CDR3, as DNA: TGCAGCGTGTCACAGAACACAGATACGCAGTATTTT. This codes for CSVSQNTDTQYF.

The CDR3 sequence: CASSDGQGAEGNQPQHF. CDR3 sequence (DNA): TGCGCCAGCAGTGATGGGCAGGGGGCGGAGGGCAATCAGCCCCAGCATTTT. The J gene is TRBJ1-5, the V gene TRBV10-2; TRBD1 matches 8 bases. This CDR3 has 17 residues. CDR1 and CDR2 (germline): WSHSY, SAAADI. J lost 2 bases, V lost 3 bases, and 9 bases had no gene match.

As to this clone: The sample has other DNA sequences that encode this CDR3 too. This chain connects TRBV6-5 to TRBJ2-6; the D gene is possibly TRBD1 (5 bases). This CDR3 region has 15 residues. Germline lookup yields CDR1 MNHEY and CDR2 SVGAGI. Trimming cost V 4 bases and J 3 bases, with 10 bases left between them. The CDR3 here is CASSSGALGANVLTF. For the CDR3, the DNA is TGTGCCAGCAGTTCTGGGGCGCTTGGGGCCAACGTCCTGACTTTC.

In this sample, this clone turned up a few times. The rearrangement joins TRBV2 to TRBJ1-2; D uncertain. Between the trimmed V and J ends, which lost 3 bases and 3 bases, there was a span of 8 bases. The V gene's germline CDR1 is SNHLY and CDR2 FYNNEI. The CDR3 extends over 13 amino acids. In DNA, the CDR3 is TGTGCCAGCAGTGACAACGGGGACTATGGCTACACCTTC. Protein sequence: CASSDNGDYGYTF.

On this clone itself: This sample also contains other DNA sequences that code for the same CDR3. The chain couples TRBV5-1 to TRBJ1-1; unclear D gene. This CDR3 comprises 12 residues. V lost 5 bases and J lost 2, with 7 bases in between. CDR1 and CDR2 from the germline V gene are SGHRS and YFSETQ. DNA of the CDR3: TGCGCCAGCAGTTCAGGAAACACTGAAGCTTTCTTT. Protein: CASSSGNTEAFF.

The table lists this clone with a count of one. The DNA of the CDR3 is TGTGCCAGCAGTGAAGTCCCGATCGGGGGTGGCACAGATACGCAGTATTTT. Its translation: CASSEVPIGGGTDTQYF. The chain recombines TRBV6-4 with TRBJ2-3, with D perhaps TRBD2 (6 bases). The CDR3 extends over 17 amino acids. The V gene's germline CDR1 is MRHNA and CDR2 SNTAGT. The germline V and J ends were trimmed by 3 bases and 1 base, with 17 bases remaining between them.

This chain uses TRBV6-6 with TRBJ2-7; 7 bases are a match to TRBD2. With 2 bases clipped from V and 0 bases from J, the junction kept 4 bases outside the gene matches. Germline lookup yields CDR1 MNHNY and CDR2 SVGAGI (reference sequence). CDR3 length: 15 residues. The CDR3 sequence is CASSYRGTNSYEQYF. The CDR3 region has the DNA TGTGCCAGCAGTTACCGGGGGACTAACTCCTACGAGCAGTACTTC.

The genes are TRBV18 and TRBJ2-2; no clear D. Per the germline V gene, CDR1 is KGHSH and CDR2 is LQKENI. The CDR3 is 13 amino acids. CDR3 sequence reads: CAMALSNTGELFF. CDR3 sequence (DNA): TGTGCGATGGCCCTTTCGAACACCGGGGAGCTGTTTTTT.

In DNA, the CDR3 is TGTGCCAGCAGCTTGTGGCAGCGGGGAACCGGGGAGCTGTTTTTT. The encoded protein is CASSLWQRGTGELFF. The chain couples TRBV5-6 to TRBJ2-2; 7 bases agree with TRBD2. This CDR3 contains 15 residues. Germline values: CDR1 SGHDT, CDR2 YYEEEE. V was pared by 1 base and J by 5 bases, with 5 bases of the junction left unmatched.

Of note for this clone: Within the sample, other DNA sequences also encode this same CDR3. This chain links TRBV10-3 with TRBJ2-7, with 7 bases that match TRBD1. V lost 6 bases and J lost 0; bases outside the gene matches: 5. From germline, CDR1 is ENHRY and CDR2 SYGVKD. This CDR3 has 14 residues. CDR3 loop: CAISDRASSYEQYF. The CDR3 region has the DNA TGTGCCATCAGCGACAGGGCCTCCTCCTACGAGCAGTACTTC.

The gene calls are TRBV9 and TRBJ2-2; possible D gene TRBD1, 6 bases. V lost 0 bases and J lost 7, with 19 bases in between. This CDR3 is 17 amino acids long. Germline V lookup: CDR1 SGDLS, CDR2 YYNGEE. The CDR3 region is CASSVANTGLKDGELFF. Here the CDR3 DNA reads TGTGCCAGCAGCGTAGCTAACACAGGGCTAAAGGACGGGGAGCTGTTTTTT. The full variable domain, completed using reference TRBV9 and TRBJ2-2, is DSGVTQTPKHLITATGQRVTLRCSPRSGDLSVYWYQQSLDQGLQFLIQYYNGEERAKGNILERFSAQQFPDLHSELNLSSLELGDSALYFCASSVANTGLKDGELFFGEGSRLTVL.

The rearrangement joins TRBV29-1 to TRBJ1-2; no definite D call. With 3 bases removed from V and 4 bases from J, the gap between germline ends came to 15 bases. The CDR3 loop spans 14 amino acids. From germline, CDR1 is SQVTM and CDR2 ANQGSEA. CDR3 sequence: CSVEQYSESYGYTF. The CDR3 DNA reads TGCAGCGTTGAGCAGTATTCGGAGAGCTATGGCTACACCTTC.

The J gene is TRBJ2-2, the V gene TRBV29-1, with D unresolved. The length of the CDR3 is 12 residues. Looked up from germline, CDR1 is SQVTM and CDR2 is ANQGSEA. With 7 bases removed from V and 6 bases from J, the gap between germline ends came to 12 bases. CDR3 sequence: CSAVWSSGELFF. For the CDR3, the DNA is TGCAGCGCCGTCTGGTCGTCCGGGGAGCTGTTTTTT.

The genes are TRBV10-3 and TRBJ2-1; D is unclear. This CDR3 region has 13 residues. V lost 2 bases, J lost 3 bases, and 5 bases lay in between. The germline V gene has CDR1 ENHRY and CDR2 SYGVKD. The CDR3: CAISEGNYNEQFF. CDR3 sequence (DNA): TGTGCCATCAGTGAGGGTAACTACAATGAGCAGTTCTTC.

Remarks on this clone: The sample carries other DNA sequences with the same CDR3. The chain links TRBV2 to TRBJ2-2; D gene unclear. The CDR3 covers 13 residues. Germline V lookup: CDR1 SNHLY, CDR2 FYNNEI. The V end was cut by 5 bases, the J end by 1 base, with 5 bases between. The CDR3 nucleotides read TGTGCCAGCAGTCTGGAGAACACCGGGGAGCTGTTTTTT. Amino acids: CASSLENTGELFF.

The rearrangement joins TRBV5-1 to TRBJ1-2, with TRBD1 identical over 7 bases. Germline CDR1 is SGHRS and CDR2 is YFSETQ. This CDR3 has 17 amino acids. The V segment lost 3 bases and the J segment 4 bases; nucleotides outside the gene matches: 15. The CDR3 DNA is TGCGCCAGCAGCTCCGAGAACCGGGACAGTCGTGTCTATGGCTACACCTTC. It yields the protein CASSSENRDSRVYGYTF. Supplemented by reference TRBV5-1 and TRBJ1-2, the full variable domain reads KAGVTQTPRYLIKTRGQQVTLSCSPISGHRSVSWYQQTPGQGLQFLFEYFSETQRNKGNFPGRFSGRQFSNSRSEMNVSTLELGDSALYLCASSSENRDSRVYGYTFGSGTRLTVV.

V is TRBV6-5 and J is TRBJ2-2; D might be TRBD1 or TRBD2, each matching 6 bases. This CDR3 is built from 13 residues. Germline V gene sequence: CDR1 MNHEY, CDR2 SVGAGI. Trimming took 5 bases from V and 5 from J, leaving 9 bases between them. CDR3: CASSIGGTGELFF. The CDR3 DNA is TGTGCCAGCAGTATAGGGGGGACCGGGGAGCTGTTTTTT.

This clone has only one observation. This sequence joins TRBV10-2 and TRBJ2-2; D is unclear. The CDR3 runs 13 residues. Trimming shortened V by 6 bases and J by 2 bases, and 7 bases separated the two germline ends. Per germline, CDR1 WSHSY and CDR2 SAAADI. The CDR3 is CASSVSNTGELFF. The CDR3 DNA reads TGCGCCAGCAGCGTTTCAAACACCGGGGAGCTGTTTTTT.

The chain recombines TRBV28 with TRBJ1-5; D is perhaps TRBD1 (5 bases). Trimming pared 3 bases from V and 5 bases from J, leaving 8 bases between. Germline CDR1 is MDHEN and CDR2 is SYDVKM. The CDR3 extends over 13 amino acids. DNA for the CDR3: TGTGCCAGCAGTTTGAGAGGGGATCAGCCCCAGCATTTT. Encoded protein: CASSLRGDQPQHF. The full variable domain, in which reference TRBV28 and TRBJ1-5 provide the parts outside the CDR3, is DVKVTQSSRYLVKRTGEKVFLECVQDMDHENMFWYRQDPGLGLRLIYFSYDVKMKEKGDIPEGYSVSREKKERFSLILESASTNQTSMYLCASSLRGDQPQHFGDGTRLSIL.